These T cell receptor beta chains were read from a single sample in a study of blood T cell repertoires in COVID-19. The protocol was immunoSEQ multiplex PCR, while the TCRdb copy is restricted to in-frame clones and leaves out a portion. Of 200,000 to 250,000 clones listed, over 80% are singletons. Input material: peripheral blood. The receptors shown here come from a man aged 30-40 years with COVID-19, enrolled during active disease. CDR3s include the opening cysteine and the closing phenylalanine or tryptophan. Fields, in order: D gene, V gene, J gene, clone size, CDR3 DNA, CDR3 protein. A D gene is named only where the DNA matches it firmly. Size values are once, few and many counts, or a class for expanded clones, and some rows have none.

>TRBD1|TRBV27|TRBJ2-7|NA
TGTGCCAGCAGCCCTGGGACAGAGAGGTTATCCTACGAGCAGTACTTC
CASSPGTERLSYEQYF
>NA|TRBV15|TRBJ1-5|NA
TGTGCCACCAGCGGGGGGGGTGGTCAGCCCCAGCATTTT
CATSGGGGQPQHF
>NA|TRBV5-1|TRBJ1-4|NA
TGCGCCAGCAGCTACCGAGGAGGTTCCGATGAAAAACTGTTTTTT
CASSYRGGSDEKLFF
>TRBD1|TRBV28|TRBJ1-5|NA
TGTGCCAGCACTCAGGGGGCCGGGGATCAGCCCCAGCATTTT
CASTQGAGDQPQHF
>TRBD2|TRBV2|TRBJ2-7|once
TGTGCCAGCAGCGAAAACCATAGCGGGGCCTCCTACGAGCAGTACTTC
CASSENHSGASYEQYF
>NA|TRBV24-1|TRBJ2-7|once
TGTGCCACCAGTGACCCGGGACTTGGCTACGAGCAGTACTTC
CATSDPGLGYEQYF
>NA|TRBV7-3|TRBJ1-4|NA
TGTGCCAGCAGCTTAAACAGGGCCGATAATGAAAAACTGTTTTTT
CASSLNRADNEKLFF
>NA|TRBV18|TRBJ1-2|NA
TGTGCCAGCTCACCACCCCAGGGATTGGGCTATGGCTACACCTTC
CASSPPQGLGYGYTF
>NA|TRBV5-4|TRBJ2-2|NA
TGTGCCAGCAGCTTGCAGGACAGGAACACCGGGGAGCTGTTTTTT
CASSLQDRNTGELFF
>TRBD2|TRBV11-3|TRBJ2-1|NA
TGTGCCAGCAGCTGGGGGAGCGGGAGGGTAAATGAGCAGTTCTTC
CASSWGSGRVNEQFF
>NA|TRBV6-6|TRBJ1-6|NA
TGTGCCAGCTCCGGGGGTGCGGGGTATAATTCACCCCTCCACTTT
CASSGGAGYNSPLHF
>TRBD2|TRBV7-3|TRBJ2-2|NA
TGTGCCAGCAGCTTAGGGGGACTAGCGGGAGACCACGGGGAGCTGTTTTTT
CASSLGGLAGDHGELFF
>NA|TRBV27|TRBJ1-2|NA
TGTGCCAGCAGTTACCAGGTTCAGGGCTATGGCTACACCTTC
CASSYQVQGYGYTF
>NA|TRBV6-5|TRBJ1-1|once
TGTGCCAGCAGAGGGGACACTGAAGCTTTCTTT
CASRGDTEAFF
>TRBD1|TRBV27|TRBJ1-5|NA
TGTGCCAGCAGTCGTGGACAGGGAGGGGGTCAGCCCCAGCATTTT
CASSRGQGGGQPQHF
>TRBD1|TRBV7-2|TRBJ1-6|NA
TGTGCCAGCAGCTCACAGGGGGCAGGGTCACCCCTCCACTTT
CASSSQGAGSPLHF
>TRBD1|TRBV28|TRBJ1-5|NA
TGTGCCAGCAGGCCCGGGACAGGGCGGAGTTATCAGCCCCAGCATTTT
CASRPGTGRSYQPQHF
>TRBD1|TRBV7-6|TRBJ1-1|NA
TGTGCCAGCAGCTTAACGCAGGGGGGTATGAACACTGAAGCTTTCTTT
CASSLTQGGMNTEAFF
>TRBD1|TRBV4-1|TRBJ1-5|few
TGCGCCAGCAGCCAAGGGGACAGCCATAATCAGCCCCAGCATTTT
CASSQGDSHNQPQHF
>TRBD1|TRBV5-4|TRBJ2-2|NA
TGTGCCAGCAGCTTCTTTGGCAGGGGGCTTACCGGGGAGCTGTTTTTT
CASSFFGRGLTGELFF
>NA|TRBV6-5|TRBJ1-3|NA
TGTGCCAGCAGTTATGGGCAGGGGACCCTTGGAAACACCATATATTTT
CASSYGQGTLGNTIYF
>NA|TRBV7-9|TRBJ1-5|NA
TGTGCCAGCAGCTTAGGGAGAGGGTATAGCAATCAGCCCCAGCATTTT
CASSLGRGYSNQPQHF
>NA|TRBV9|TRBJ1-2|NA
TGTGCCAGCAGCGTAGGGGAGGCTTTCACATTC
CASSVGEAFTF
>TRBD1|TRBV5-8|TRBJ1-4|NA
TGTGCCAGCAGCTTAATCTGGACAGGGAATGAAAAACTGTTTTTT
CASSLIWTGNEKLFF
>TRBD1|TRBV18|TRBJ2-1|NA
TGTGCCAGCTCACCACCGGGACAGGGGGCGTATGAGCAGTTCTTC
CASSPPGQGAYEQFF
>TRBD2|TRBV24-1|TRBJ2-1|NA
TGTGCCACCTCGGGCGGGGGGAATTCACGAAACAATGAGCAGTTCTTC
CATSGGGNSRNNEQFF
>NA|TRBV30|TRBJ2-7|NA
TGTGCCTGGAGTGTTGGGGGGACCTCCTACGAGCAGTACTTC
CAWSVGGTSYEQYF
>TRBD1|TRBV3-1/TRBV3-2|TRBJ1-5|NA
TGTGCCAGCAGCCATACCCGGGACAGGTACGGGCGCAATCAGCCCCAGCATTTT
CASSHTRDRYGRNQPQHF
>NA|TRBV12-3/TRBV12-4|TRBJ2-5|few
TGTGCCAGCACCTCAGGGATCCAAGAGACCCAGTACTTC
CASTSGIQETQYF
>NA|TRBV10-3|TRBJ1-5|NA
TGTGCCATCAGTGAGTCAGGGACGGGGGGTGAAACCCAGCATTTT
CAISESGTGGETQHF
>TRBD1|TRBV6-5|TRBJ1-4|NA
TGTGCCAGCACTCGGACAGGCTTAAATGAAAAACTGTTTTTT
CASTRTGLNEKLFF
>NA|TRBV20-1|TRBJ2-7|NA
TGCAGTGCTAGTGGGCAGGGCGTCTCCGAGCAGTACTTC
CSASGQGVSEQYF
>NA|TRBV10-3|TRBJ1-2|NA
NA
CATVAGEANYGCTF
>NA|TRBV7-8|TRBJ1-2|few
TGTGCCAGCAGCGAACAAATAGGGGGTCGTGGCTATGGCTACACCTTC
CASSEQIGGRGYGYTF
>TRBD1|TRBV28|TRBJ1-1|NA
TGTGCCAGCAGTCCGCCGGGACAGGGGCCTGAAGCTTTCTTT
CASSPPGQGPEAFF
>NA|TRBV25-1|TRBJ2-1|NA
TGTGCCAGCAGTTTGACAGGCTACAATGAGCAGTTCTTC
CASSLTGYNEQFF
>NA|TRBV12-3/TRBV12-4|TRBJ1-3|NA
TGTGCCAGCAACTCGAGGCCGGACACCATATATTTT
CASNSRPDTIYF
>TRBD1|TRBV6-6|TRBJ2-5|NA
TGTGCCAGTTCCGACAGGGTACAAGAGACCCAGTACTTC
CASSDRVQETQYF
>NA|TRBV18|TRBJ2-7|NA
TGTGCCAGCTCACCTAGTCGGGACACTTACGAGCAGTACTTC
CASSPSRDTYEQYF
>TRBD2|TRBV10-2|TRBJ2-7|NA
TGCGCCAGCAGATACAGACTAGCGGGTCCGACCTACGAGCAGTACTTC
CASRYRLAGPTYEQYF
>TRBD1|TRBV23-1|TRBJ1-3|NA
TGCGCCAGCAGGCCCCCCGGGGACAGGGCTGGAAACACCATATATTTT
CASRPPGDRAGNTIYF
>NA|TRBV25-1|TRBJ2-1|NA
TGTGCCAGCAGTGAACCGTCCGCGAATGAGCAGTTCTTC
CASSEPSANEQFF
>TRBD1|TRBV7-6|TRBJ1-2|NA
TGTGCCAGCAGCTTGTCCAAACGACAGGGGCCGGGGACTAACTATGGCTACACCTTC
CASSLSKRQGPGTNYGYTF
>NA|TRBV18|TRBJ1-1|NA
TGTGCCAGCTCACCAATTTGGGGGCGGAACACTGAAGCTTTCTTT
CASSPIWGRNTEAFF
>TRBD2|TRBV11-1|TRBJ2-1|NA
TGTGCCAGCAGCTTACCCCTGCGGGAGGGCGGCAATGAGCAGTTCTTC
CASSLPLREGGNEQFF